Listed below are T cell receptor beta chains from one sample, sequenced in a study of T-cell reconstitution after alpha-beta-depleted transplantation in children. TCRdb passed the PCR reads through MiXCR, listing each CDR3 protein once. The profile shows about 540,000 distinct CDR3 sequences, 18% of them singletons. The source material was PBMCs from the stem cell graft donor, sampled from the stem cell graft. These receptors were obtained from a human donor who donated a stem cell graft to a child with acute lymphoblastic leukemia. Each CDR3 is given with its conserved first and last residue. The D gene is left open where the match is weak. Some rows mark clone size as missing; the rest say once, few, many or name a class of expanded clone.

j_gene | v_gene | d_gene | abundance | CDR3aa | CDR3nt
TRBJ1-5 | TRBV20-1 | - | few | CSATPGYSNQPQHF | TGCAGTGCAACGCCGGGGTATAGCAATCAGCCCCAGCATTTT
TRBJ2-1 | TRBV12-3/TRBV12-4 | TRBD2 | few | CASTGGRAVGEQFF | TGTGCCAGCACGGGCGGGAGGGCCGTAGGTGAGCAGTTCTTC
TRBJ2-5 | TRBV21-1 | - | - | CASSKLQGIPQETQYF | TGTGCCAGCAGCAAACTACAGGGGATACCTCAAGAGACCCAGTACTTC
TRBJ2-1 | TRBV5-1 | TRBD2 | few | CASKRGPGLAGGTVWNEQFF | TGCGCCAGTAAGAGAGGACCCGGACTAGCGGGAGGAACCGTATGGAATGAGCAGTTCTTC
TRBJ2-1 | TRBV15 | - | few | CATSYSGLSQDGRRYNEQFF | TGTGCCACCAGCTATAGCGGTCTGAGTCAGGACGGACGAAGATACAATGAGCAGTTCTTC
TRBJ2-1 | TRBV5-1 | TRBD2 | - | CASSLDLAGGSSSYNEQFF | TGCGCCAGCAGCTTGGATTTAGCGGGAGGCAGCAGCTCCTACAATGAGCAGTTCTTC
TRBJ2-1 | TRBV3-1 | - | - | CASSPWRYNEQFF | TGTGCCAGCAGCCCCTGGAGGTACAATGAGCAGTTCTTC
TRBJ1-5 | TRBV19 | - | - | CASSIAGKNQPQHF | TGTGCCAGTAGTATCGCCGGAAAGAATCAGCCCCAGCATTTT
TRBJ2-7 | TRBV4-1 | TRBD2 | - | CASSPQRGREAYEQYF | TGCGCCAGCAGTCCCCAACGAGGTCGGGAGGCCTACGAGCAGTACTTC
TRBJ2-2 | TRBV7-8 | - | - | CASSLWVNTGELFF | TGTGCCAGCAGCTTATGGGTTAACACCGGGGAGCTGTTTTTT
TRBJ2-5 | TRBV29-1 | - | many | CSVAQLDIGGETQYF | TGCAGCGTTGCCCAATTGGACATTGGGGGAGAGACCCAGTACTTC
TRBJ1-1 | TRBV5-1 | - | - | CASSSVGGSEAFF | TGCGCCAGCAGCTCGGTGGGGGGCAGTGAAGCTTTCTTT
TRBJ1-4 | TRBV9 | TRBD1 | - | CASSPSRTGEKLFF | TGTGCCAGCAGCCCCTCCCGGACAGGGGAAAAGCTGTTTTTT
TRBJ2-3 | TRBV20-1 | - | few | CSAPLPLSSTDTQYF | TGCAGTGCTCCCCTGCCCCTCTCCAGCACAGATACGCAGTATTTT
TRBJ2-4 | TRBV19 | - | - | CASSPYPALEDIQYF | TGTGCCAGTAGCCCTTACCCGGCCTTGGAGGACATTCAGTACTTC
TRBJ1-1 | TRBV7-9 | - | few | CASARGNTEAFF | TGTGCCAGCGCAAGGGGGAACACTGAAGCTTTCTTT
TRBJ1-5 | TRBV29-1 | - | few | CSVVDRSNQPQHF | TGCAGCGTTGTGGACAGATCTAATCAGCCCCAGCATTTT
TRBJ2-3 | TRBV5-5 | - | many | CASSFGPRITDTQYF | TGTGCCAGCAGCTTCGGCCCTCGAATCACAGATACGCAGTATTTT
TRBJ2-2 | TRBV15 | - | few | CATSALSFGRSGELFF | TGTGCCACCAGCGCCCTCTCTTTTGGCAGGTCCGGGGAGCTGTTTTTT
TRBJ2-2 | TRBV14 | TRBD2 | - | CASSQGTRTGELFF | TGTGCCAGCAGCCAAGGGACTAGGACCGGGGAGCTGTTTTTT
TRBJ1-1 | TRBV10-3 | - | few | CAIKEAGNTEAFF | TGTGCCATCAAGGAGGCAGGGAACACTGAAGCTTTCTTT
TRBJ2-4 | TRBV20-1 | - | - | CSAPLANIQYF | TGCAGTGCTCCGCTAGCGAACATTCAGTACTTC
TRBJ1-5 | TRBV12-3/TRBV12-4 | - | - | CASSLSGHQPQHF | TGTGCCAGCAGTTTGTCCGGGCATCAGCCCCAGCATTTT
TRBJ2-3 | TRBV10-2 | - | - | CASSEWVGAADTQYF | TGCGCCAGCAGTGAGTGGGTGGGCGCAGCGGATACGCAGTATTTT
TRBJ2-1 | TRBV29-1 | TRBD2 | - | CSVILAGSIDEQFF | TGCAGCGTTATACTAGCGGGATCTATCGATGAGCAGTTCTTC
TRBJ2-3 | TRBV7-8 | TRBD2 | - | CASSSKMPGTSGSTDTQYF | TGTGCCAGCAGCTCGAAGATGCCTGGGACTAGCGGTAGCACAGATACGCAGTATTTT
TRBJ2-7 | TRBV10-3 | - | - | CAISPLGDTSSYEQYF | TGTGCCATCAGCCCTCTAGGAGACACGTCCTCCTACGAGCAGTACTTC
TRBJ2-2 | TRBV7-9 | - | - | CASRPYTGELFF | TGTGCCAGCAGACCTTACACCGGGGAGCTTTTTTTT
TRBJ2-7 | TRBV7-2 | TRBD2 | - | CASSVGLAGGIYEQYF | TGTGCCAGCAGCGTAGGACTAGCGGGAGGGATATACGAGCAGTACTTC
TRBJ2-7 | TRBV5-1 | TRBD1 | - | CASSTWTGDEQYF | TGCGCCAGCAGCACCTGGACAGGGGACGAGCAGTACTTC
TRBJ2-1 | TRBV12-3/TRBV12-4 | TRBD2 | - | CASSVPGLVFNEQFF | TGTGCCAGCAGTGTGCCGGGACTAGTTTTCAATGAGCAGTTCTTC
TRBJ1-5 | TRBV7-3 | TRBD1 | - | CASSSTGAGSNQPQHF | TGTGCCAGCAGCTCTACAGGGGCAGGGAGCAATCAGCCCCAGCATTTT
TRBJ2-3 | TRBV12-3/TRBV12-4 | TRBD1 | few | CASREAGTGVDTQYF | TGTGCCAGCAGAGAAGCCGGGACAGGGGTCGATACGCAGTATTTT
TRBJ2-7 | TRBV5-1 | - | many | CASSFGDSLGAEQYF | TGCGCCAGCAGCTTCGGAGACAGTTTGGGGGCCGAGCAGTACTTC
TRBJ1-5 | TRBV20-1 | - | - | CSASTGDIRNQPQHF | TGCAGTGCTAGCACAGGTGACATAAGGAATCAGCCCCAGCATTTT
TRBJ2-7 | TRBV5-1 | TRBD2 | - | CASSSPTSGRAPVYEQYF | TGCGCCAGCAGCTCCCCGACTAGCGGGAGGGCTCCCGTATACGAGCAGTACTTC
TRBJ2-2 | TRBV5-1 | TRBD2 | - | CASLEASGNTGELFF | TGCGCCAGTCTGGAGGCTAGCGGGAACACCGGGGAGCTGTTTTTT
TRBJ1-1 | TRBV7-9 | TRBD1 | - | CASSSYRGNTEAFF | TGTGCCAGCAGCTCCTACAGGGGGAACACTGAAGCTTTCTTT
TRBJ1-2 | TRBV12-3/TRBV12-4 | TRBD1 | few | CASSVQGSYGYTF | TGTGCCAGCAGTGTACAGGGGTCCTATGGCTACACCTTC
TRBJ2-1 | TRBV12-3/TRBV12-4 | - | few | CASSFLTINNEQFF | TGTGCCAGCAGTTTCTTAACTATCAACAATGAGCAGTTCTTC
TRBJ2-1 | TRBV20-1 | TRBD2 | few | CSARRGDSYNEQFF | TGCAGTGCTCGTCGGGGGGACTCCTACAATGAGCAGTTCTTC
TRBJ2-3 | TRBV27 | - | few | CASTFQGTDTQYF | TGTGCCAGCACCTTCCAGGGCACAGATACGCAGTATTTT
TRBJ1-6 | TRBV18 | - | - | CASSRDENSPLHF | TGTGCCAGCTCACGGGATGAGAATTCACCCCTCCACTTT
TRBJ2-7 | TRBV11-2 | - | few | CASSPIMWASEYEQYF | TGTGCCAGCAGTCCGATAATGTGGGCTAGCGAGTACGAGCAGTACTTC
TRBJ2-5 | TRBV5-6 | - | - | CASSPGGWSGQETQYF | TGTGCCAGCAGCCCCGGTGGCTGGAGCGGCCAAGAGACCCAGTACTTC
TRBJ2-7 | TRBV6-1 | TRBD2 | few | CASSTPWTSGRAGQYF | TGTGCCAGCAGCACCCCATGGACTAGCGGGAGGGCCGGGCAGTACTTC
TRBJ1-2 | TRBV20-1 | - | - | CSARAVNYGYTF | TGCAGTGCTAGAGCAGTAAACTATGGCTACACCTTC
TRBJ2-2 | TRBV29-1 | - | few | CSVERGPTGELFF | TGCAGCGTGGAGAGAGGGCCCACCGGGGAGCTGTTTTTT
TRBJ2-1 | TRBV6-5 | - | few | CASSSTWSSYNEQFF | TGTGCCAGCAGTTCGACCTGGAGCTCCTACAATGAGCAGTTCTTC
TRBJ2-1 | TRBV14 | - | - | CASSEWDKYNEQFF | TGTGCCAGCAGCGAATGGGACAAGTACAATGAGCAGTTCTTC
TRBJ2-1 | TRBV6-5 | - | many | CASSYEGSSYNEQFF | TGTGCCAGCAGTTACGAGGGGAGCTCCTACAATGAGCAGTTCTTC
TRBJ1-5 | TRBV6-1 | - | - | CASSPLHGDSNQPQHF | TGTGCCAGCAGCCCCCTCCACGGGGATAGCAATCAGCCCCAGCATTTT